This T cell receptor (beta chain) was found in a study of blood T cells in healthy people across ages. The overall study: Capture via template switching afforded approximately one barcoded beta molecule per two T cells.

The CDR3 has 15 amino acids. Trimming left V 3 bases short and J 3 bases short, with 12 bases between. Germline V gives CDR1 MGHRA, CDR2 YSYEKL. Only a few counts were recorded for this clonotype. Antigen: not known. Study-wide results and caveats: Considered underestimates were the diversity estimates obtained from one million T cells.

Drawing of peripheral blood yielded about 10 milliliters from each donor. Together with a sample-barcoded 5' primer, a J-beta primer mix was included in a second PCR lasting about 6 to 12 cycles. TCRdb itself ran the 5' RACE reads through MiXCR, one entry per CDR3 protein. Among around 850,000 distinct CDR3 sequences, 35% to 40% were seen once, and the ten largest hold 10% to 15%. The chain combines TRBV4-1 with TRBJ1-5; no clear D gene. The sequencing input was blood. The receptor's source is a man aged 18-30 years in good health. CDR3 coding DNA: TGCGCCAGCAGCCAGGATCGTACAGACAATCAGCCCCAGCATTTT. Translating gives CASSQDRTDNQPQHF.